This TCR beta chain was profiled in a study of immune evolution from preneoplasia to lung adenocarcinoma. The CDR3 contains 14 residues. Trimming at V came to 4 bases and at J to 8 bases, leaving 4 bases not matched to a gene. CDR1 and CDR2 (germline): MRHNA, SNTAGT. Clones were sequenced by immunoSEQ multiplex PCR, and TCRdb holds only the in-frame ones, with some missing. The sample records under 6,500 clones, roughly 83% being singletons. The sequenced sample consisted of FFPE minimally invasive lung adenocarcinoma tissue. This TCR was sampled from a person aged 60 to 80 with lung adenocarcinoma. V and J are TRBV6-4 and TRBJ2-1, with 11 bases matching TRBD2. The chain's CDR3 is CASSALAGGHEQFF. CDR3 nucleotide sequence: TGTGCCAGCAGTGCGCTAGCGGGGGGACATGAGCAGTTCTTC.